The 9 T cell receptor beta chains reported below all come from one sample, sequenced in a study of T cells after yellow fever vaccination (dated by TCRdb to about 2019). The method behind the library was 5' RACE. TCRdb lists the instrument as Illumina HiSeq 2500. TCRdb itself trimmed the public reads at Q25 with fastp, ran MiXCR and retained productive beta chains. Rows are combined by CDR3 protein, so each entry shows the most common genes and DNA. The sample table records 120,000 to 150,000 distinct CDR3 sequences; about 7.7% of these occur just once. About 0.73% of the sample goes to the ten largest clones. In light of the paper, this sample's treatment or condition label describes: live attenuated yellow fever vaccine strain. This sample comprised CD4+ T cells sorted from PBMCs, obtained 5 days after the yellow fever booster vaccination. The receptors stem from a man aged 30 to 45 who received the YFV17D yellow fever vaccine.

In its sample, this clonotype was seen a few times. V is TRBV20-1 and J is TRBJ2-3; D not resolved. The CDR3 totals 10 residues. Trimming stripped 6 bases from V and 6 bases from J, with 7 bases between. Per germline, CDR1 DFQATT and CDR2 SNEGSKA (reference sequence). In nucleotides, the CDR3 is TGCAGTGCCTTGCTGGATACGCAGTATTTT. This codes for CSALLDTQYF.

This clonotype came up many times. This sequence joins TRBV29-1 and TRBJ2-4; D call uncertain. Trimming stripped 5 bases from V and 0 bases from J, with 8 bases between. The germline V gene encodes CDR1 SQVTM and CDR2 ANQGSEA. This CDR3 has 13 residues. The CDR3 spells CSVNSLAKNIQYF. Here the CDR3 DNA reads TGCAGCGTTAACTCCCTAGCCAAAAACATTCAGTACTTC.

This clonotype was recorded many times. The chain links TRBV28 to TRBJ2-7; D might be TRBD1 (5 bases). Germline V gene sequence: CDR1 MDHEN, CDR2 SYDVKM. The CDR3 spans 18 residues. Trimming took off 2 bases at V and 0 bases at J, with 20 bases between the two ends. CDR3 nucleotides: TGTGCCAGCAGTTTAAATTATTTGAGGACACACCGCTCCTACGAGCAGTACTTC. It yields the protein CASSLNYLRTHRSYEQYF.

In its sample, this clonotype was seen many times. J is TRBJ2-5 and V is TRBV7-6; TRBD2 aligns across 10 bases. Germline values: CDR1 SGHVS, CDR2 FNYEAQ. The CDR3 sequence is 16 residues long. Unmatched junction bases numbered 4, after V lost 1 base and J lost 2 bases. The CDR3 DNA sequence: TGTGCCAGCAGCTTAGTAGGACTAGCGGTTCAAGAGACCCAGTACTTC. It encodes CASSLVGLAVQETQYF. Looking up the rest from reference TRBV7-6 and TRBJ2-5 gives the full variable domain: GAGVSQSPRYKVTKRGQDVALRCDPISGHVSLYWYRQALGQGPEFLTYFNYEAQQDKSGLPNDRFSAERPEGSISTLTIQRTEQRDSAMYRCASSLVGLAVQETQYFGPGTRLLVL.

The chain has TRBV28 and TRBJ1-5, with D uncertain. V shed 5 bases and J shed 3 bases, with 8 bases lying between them. Per the germline V gene, CDR1 is MDHEN and CDR2 is SYDVKM. The length of the CDR3 is 13 residues. For the CDR3, the DNA is TGTGCCAGCAGTCCCCGGGTCAATCAGCCCCAGCATTTT. This translates into CASSPRVNQPQHF.

Ten or more counts support this clonotype. The chain joins TRBV19 to TRBJ1-4, with D tentatively TRBD1 (6 bases). Trimming removed 5 bases from V and 3 bases from J, with 13 bases in between. CDR1 and CDR2 (germline): LNHDA, SQIVND (reference sequence). CDR3 length: 15 amino acids. The CDR3 here is CASSPKTGANEKLFF. Here the CDR3 DNA reads TGTGCCAGTAGTCCGAAGACAGGAGCTAATGAAAAACTGTTTTTT.

This sequence joins TRBV29-1 and TRBJ1-3, with D possibly matching TRBD1 (5 bases). The germline gives CDR1 SQVTM, CDR2 ANQGSEA. Trimming took off 7 bases at V and 0 bases at J, with 16 bases between the two ends. CDR3 size: 15 residues. CDR3 nucleotides: TGCAGCGCAACCGGGACTTTCCGCTCTGGAAACACCATATATTTT. As protein: CSATGTFRSGNTIYF. The variable domain in full, completed from reference TRBV29-1 and TRBJ1-3, reads SAVISQKPSRDICQRGTSLTIQCQVDSQVTMMFWYRQQPGQSLTLIATANQGSEATYESGFVIDKFPISRPNLTFSTLTVSNMSPEDSSIYLCSATGTFRSGNTIYFGEGSWLTVV.

This clonotype was observed at least ten times. This chain links TRBV5-1 with TRBJ2-3; 9 bases align to TRBD2. Germline values: CDR1 SGHRS, CDR2 YFSETQ. The CDR3 has 16 amino acids. The V and J ends lost 4 bases and 8 bases, in that order; junction bases with no gene match: 14. CDR3 in DNA: TGCGCCAGCAGCCATGGAGAGTTAGCGGGAGTAGGTACGCAGTATTTT. Encoded protein: CASSHGELAGVGTQYF.

This clonotype was counted at least ten times. V usage is TRBV7-6 and J usage is TRBJ2-2; D is uncertain. This CDR3 is 12 amino acids long. Trimming took off 4 bases at V and 8 bases at J, with 8 bases between the two ends. CDR1 SGHVS and CDR2 FNYEAQ come from the germline V gene. As DNA, the CDR3 is TGTGCCAGCAGCTCGAGTATAGGGGAGCTGTTTTTT. It yields the protein CASSSSIGELFF.